Listed here are 28 T cell receptor beta chains from one sample, sequenced in a study of cytomegalovirus exposure and HLA in healthy donors. 13 Jbeta primers and 60 Vbeta primers were used for the PCR. The method was immunoSEQ multiplex PCR; TCRdb's version includes in-frame clones alone and lacks a portion of them. The sample lists some 150,000 clones, 71% occurring once. The source material was PBMCs. These receptors all stem from a woman aged 25-40 years in good health and CMV-seronegative.

DNA of the CDR3: TGCGCCAGCAGCGACCCAGGGTCTTGGGACGAGCAGTACTTC. Translating it yields CASSDPGSWDEQYF. This sequence joins TRBV5-1 and TRBJ2-7, with D possibly matching TRBD1 (5 bases). Looked up from germline, CDR1 is SGHRS and CDR2 is YFSETQ. CDR3 size: 14 residues. The germline V and J ends were trimmed by 4 bases and 5 bases, with 16 bases remaining between them.

V gene TRBV7-2 combines with J gene TRBJ2-1; 8 positions match TRBD2. CDR1 is SGHTA, CDR2 FQGNSA, per germline. CDR3 length: 15 amino acids. V lost 5 bases and J lost 13; bases outside the gene matches: 16. This CDR3 reads CASSEYRVAGGVQFF. The CDR3 DNA is TGTGCCAGCAGCGAATATCGTGTGGCGGGGGGTGTCCAGTTCTTC.

The chain uses TRBV6-6 and TRBJ1-1; 10 bases match TRBD1. J gave up 1 base and V 8 bases, and 7 bases lay outside the gene matches. The germline CDR1 and CDR2 sequences are MNHNY and SVGAGI (reference sequence). The CDR3 runs 15 residues. This CDR3 is CASGQTGGKNTEAFF. In nucleotides, the CDR3 is TGTGCCAGCGGCCAGACAGGGGGCAAGAACACTGAAGCTTTCTTT.

The chain carries TRBV7-9 and TRBJ1-4; a weak D match, TRBD1 (6 bases). This CDR3 is 13 amino acids long. With 6 bases removed from V and 7 bases from J, the gap between germline ends came to 12 bases. Germline CDR1 SEHNR, CDR2 FQNEAQ (reference sequence). CDR3 loop: CASRPRTVEKLFF. Written as DNA, the CDR3 is TGTGCCAGCAGACCCCGGACAGTTGAAAAACTGTTTTTT.

The V gene is TRBV15, the J gene TRBJ2-1, with a possible D match to TRBD2 (6 bases). Looked up from germline, CDR1 is LNHNV and CDR2 is YYDKDF (reference sequence). This CDR3 is built from 14 residues. Trimming stripped 10 bases from V and 6 bases from J, with 19 bases between. Here the CDR3 DNA reads TGTGCCATAGCAACCGGGACTTCCCTCAATGAGCAGTTCTTC. Its translation is CAIATGTSLNEQFF.

This clone was found once. The chain carries TRBV27 and TRBJ2-1; 14 bases line up with TRBD2. Germline V lookup: CDR1 MNHEY, CDR2 SMNVEV (reference sequence). The CDR3 length is 18 residues. V trimming: 5 bases; J trimming: 8 bases; junction bases outside the gene matches: 14. CDR3 region: CASSKGLAGVDFVDEQFF. CDR3 sequence (DNA): TGTGCCAGCAGTAAGGGACTAGCGGGAGTTGATTTTGTCGATGAGCAGTTCTTC.

V is TRBV5-6 and J is TRBJ1-5, with no clear D. This CDR3 has 15 amino acids. CDR1 is SGHDT and CDR2 is YYEEEE in the germline V gene. V gave up 1 base and J gave up 0 bases, with 8 bases separating them. The CDR3 nucleotides are TGTGCCAGCAGCTTGTGGAGGATTAGCAATCAGCCCCAGCATTTT. It is translated as CASSLWRISNQPQHF.

V and J are TRBV5-8 and TRBJ1-1; no reliable D call. V lost 7 bases to trimming and J lost 2 bases, with 15 bases between them. Germline values: CDR1 SGHTS, CDR2 YDEGEE. This CDR3 contains 14 residues. CDR3 DNA sequence: TGTGCCAGCGCTCTCGAGGGCCTAAACACTGAAGCTTTCTTT. Residues: CASALEGLNTEAFF. Together with reference TRBV5-8 and TRBJ1-1, the CDR3 gives the full variable domain: EAGVTQSPTHLIKTRGQQATLRCSPISGHTSVYWYQQALGLGLQFLLWYDEGEERNRGNFPPRFSGRQFPNYSSELNVNALELEDSALYLCASALEGLNTEAFFGQGTRLTVV.

The chain employs TRBV4-2 and TRBJ1-3; no reliable D call. The CDR3 extends over 15 amino acids. Deletions cut 3 bases from V and 0 bases from J, with 9 bases between. CDR1 LGHNA and CDR2 YNFKEQ come from the germline V gene. The chain's CDR3 is CASSQRLFSGNTIYF. The CDR3 DNA follows: TGTGCCAGCAGCCAGCGACTGTTCTCTGGAAACACCATATATTTT.

The chain uses TRBV19 and TRBJ2-1, with 10 bases that match TRBD2. The CDR3 is 16 residues long. CDR1 is LNHDA, CDR2 SQIVND, per germline (reference sequence). Trimming took 5 bases from V and 0 from J; bases not matched to a gene: 4. CDR3 coding DNA: TGTGCCAGTAGTTCTGGACTAGCGGACTCCTACAATGAGCAGTTCTTC. Its protein is CASSSGLADSYNEQFF.

The chain joins TRBV25-1 to TRBJ1-6, with TRBD1 matching over 8 bases. The germline CDR1 and CDR2 sequences are MGHDK and SYGVNS. With V trimmed by 4 bases and J by 7 bases, 9 bases remained unmatched. This CDR3 is built from 16 residues. The CDR3 DNA is TGTGCCAGCAGTGCCACCTGGACAGGGACCAATTCACCCCTCCACTTT. Translated, it gives CASSATWTGTNSPLHF.

This clone has just one count. V and J are TRBV30 and TRBJ1-2; D may be TRBD1 (5 bases). The germline V gene encodes CDR1 GTSNPN and CDR2 SVGIG (reference sequence). The V end was cut by 3 bases, the J end by 2 bases, with 13 bases between. This CDR3 region has 14 residues. CDR3 in amino acids: CAWSKGQLNYGYTF. In DNA, the CDR3 is TGTGCCTGGAGCAAAGGACAATTGAACTATGGCTACACCTTC. Together with reference TRBV30 and TRBJ1-2, the CDR3 gives the full variable domain: SQTIHQWPATLVQPVGSPLSLECTVEGTSNPNLYWYRQAAGRGLQLLFYSVGIGQISSEVPQNLSASRPQDRQFILSSKKLLLSDSGFYLCAWSKGQLNYGYTFGSGTRLTVV.

The chain links TRBV5-6 to TRBJ1-1; TRBD1 matches at 7 bases. The germline V gene has CDR1 SGHDT and CDR2 YYEEEE. The CDR3 totals 13 residues. Losses at the gene ends were 6 bases for V and 4 bases for J; bases not matched to a gene: 6. Written as DNA, the CDR3 is TGTGCCAGCAACCGACAGGGCGGCACTGAAGCTTTCTTT. This codes for CASNRQGGTEAFF.

The rearrangement links TRBV6-4 to TRBJ1-2; the match to TRBD1 covers 7 bases. The CDR3 covers 16 residues. The J segment lost 5 bases and the V segment lost 7 bases, leaving 16 bases of the junction unmatched. Germline V gives CDR1 MRHNA, CDR2 SNTAGT. CDR3 protein: CASTPVEDRILYGYTF. The CDR3 DNA is TGTGCCAGCACCCCCGTTGAGGACAGGATCCTTTATGGCTACACCTTC.

The chain joins TRBV28 to TRBJ1-1, with D maybe TRBD1 (5 bases). The germline V gene has CDR1 MDHEN and CDR2 SYDVKM. V was pared by 5 bases and J by 2 bases, with 12 bases between. The CDR3 totals 14 residues. As DNA, the CDR3 is TGTGCCAGCAGTCGGGGGGGGATTAACACTGAAGCTTTCTTT. The encoded protein is CASSRGGINTEAFF.

The chain links TRBV5-1 to TRBJ1-4; tentative D call: TRBD1 (6 bases). Looked up from germline, CDR1 is SGHRS and CDR2 is YFSETQ. V gave up 0 bases and J gave up 5 bases, with 11 bases separating them. The CDR3 is made up of 15 amino acids. This CDR3 reads CASSLGPQGNEKLFF. The CDR3, as DNA: TGCGCCAGCAGCTTGGGTCCACAGGGAAATGAAAAACTGTTTTTT.

The chain has TRBV5-1 and TRBJ1-3, with 9 bases matching TRBD1. The V gene end was trimmed by 2 bases and the J gene end by 0 bases; junction bases not matched to a gene: 9. The CDR3 covers 18 residues. From germline, CDR1 is SGHRS and CDR2 YFSETQ. This CDR3 reads CASSFRGGQGLSGNTIYF. The CDR3 region has the DNA TGCGCCAGCAGCTTTAGGGGCGGACAGGGGCTCTCTGGAAACACCATATATTTT.

The chain is built from TRBV29-1 and TRBJ1-1; 9 nucleotides align to TRBD1. The germline gives CDR1 SQVTM, CDR2 ANQGSEA. The CDR3 is 12 residues long. After removal of 8 bases from V and 5 bases from J, the junction contained 6 bases not matched to a gene. The CDR3 sequence: CSIRQGETEAFF. The CDR3 DNA reads as TGCAGCATACGACAGGGGGAAACTGAAGCTTTCTTT.

The chain joins TRBV5-4 to TRBJ2-2; tentatively, D is TRBD2 (6 bases). This CDR3 spans 16 amino acids. Germline CDR1 reads SGHNT; CDR2 reads YYREEE (reference sequence). Trimming left V 2 bases short and J 5 bases short, with 16 bases between. CDR3 sequence (DNA): TGTGCCAGCAGCTTCCCCGGGACTCAATCTACCGGGGAGCTGTTTTTT. Protein sequence: CASSFPGTQSTGELFF.

The chain joins TRBV7-8 to TRBJ1-2; D perhaps matches TRBD1 (5 bases). Deletions cut 6 bases from V and 4 bases from J, with 12 bases between. Germline V gene lookup returns CDR1 SGHVS and CDR2 FQNEAQ. The CDR3 spans 13 residues. The CDR3 loop reads CASSKGLGYGYTF. Written as DNA, the CDR3 is TGTGCCAGCAGTAAGGGGTTGGGCTATGGCTACACCTTC.

The chain combines TRBV30 with TRBJ1-3; perhaps TRBD1 as D (5 bases). Germline values: CDR1 GTSNPN, CDR2 SVGIG (reference sequence). V dropped 8 bases and J dropped 0 bases, with 14 bases sitting between them. The CDR3 sequence is 14 residues long. For the CDR3, the DNA is TGTGCCAGTCACAGGTTCCACTCTGGAAACACCATATATTTT. Translating it yields CASHRFHSGNTIYF.

V gene TRBV6-5 combines with J gene TRBJ1-1, with 8 bases identical to TRBD1. There are 15 residues in the CDR3. CDR1 and CDR2 from the germline V gene are MNHEY and SVGAGI. V gave up 1 base and J gave up 10 bases; unmatched junction bases: 11. CDR3 DNA sequence: TGTGCCAGCAGTTACTGGGGAGGACAGGGAAGGGGAGCTTTCTTT. Its translation: CASSYWGGQGRGAFF.

The chain uses TRBV13 and TRBJ1-6, with a tentative D call TRBD1 (6 bases). This CDR3 region has 14 residues. Trimming took 5 bases from V and 11 from J, leaving 16 bases between them. The germline V gene has CDR1 PRHDT and CDR2 FYEKMQ (reference sequence). As DNA, the CDR3 is TGTGCCAGCAGCCTCCGGGACAATCGAACACCCCTCCACTTT. It yields the protein CASSLRDNRTPLHF. Combining the CDR3 with reference TRBV13 and TRBJ1-6 gives the whole variable domain AAGVIQSPRHLIKEKRETATLKCYPIPRHDTVYWYQQGPGQDPQFLISFYEKMQSDKGSIPDRFSAQQFSDYHSELNMSSLELGDSALYFCASSLRDNRTPLHFGNGTRLTVT.

This chain connects TRBV20-1 to TRBJ2-1; D is uncertain. CDR3 length: 11 residues. Germline V gene lookup returns CDR1 DFQATT and CDR2 SNEGSKA (reference sequence). V was shortened by 3 bases and J by 9 bases, with 9 bases between the two germline ends. Here the CDR3 DNA reads TGCAGTGCTAGGTACATCCGTGAGCAGTTCTTC. Amino acids: CSARYIREQFF.

This clone came up a few times. V usage is TRBV28 and J usage is TRBJ1-1; the match to TRBD1 covers 9 bases. After removal of 7 bases from V and 11 bases from J, the junction contained 20 bases not matched to a gene. Germline V gives CDR1 MDHEN, CDR2 SYDVKM. The CDR3 runs 16 residues. The chain's CDR3 is CASTRPLLPGQGWAFF. CDR3 DNA sequence: TGTGCCAGCACCCGACCCTTACTACCGGGACAGGGTTGGGCTTTCTTT.

The chain joins TRBV7-2 to TRBJ2-5, with D possibly TRBD2 on 6 matching bases. CDR3 length equals 14 residues. Germline CDR1 and CDR2: SGHTA and FQGNSA. V dropped 5 bases and J dropped 5 bases, with 15 bases sitting between them. The CDR3 here is CASSRRGLSETQYF. Here the CDR3 DNA reads TGTGCCAGCAGCAGACGGGGGTTGTCGGAGACCCAGTACTTC.

The CDR3 spells CASSPNGGIQETQYF. CDR3 nucleotides: TGTGCCAGCAGCCCCAACGGGGGTATCCAAGAGACCCAGTACTTC. The rearrangement links TRBV6-5 to TRBJ2-5; possible D gene TRBD2, 6 bases. V lost 6 bases and J 1 base, leaving 15 bases between the germline ends. The CDR3 spans 15 residues. Germline V lookup: CDR1 MNHEY, CDR2 SVGAGI.

The chain links TRBV30 to TRBJ1-5; 7 positions agree with TRBD1. Looked up from germline, CDR1 is GTSNPN and CDR2 is SVGIG (reference sequence). Trimming removed 6 bases from V and 6 bases from J; junction bases left unmatched: 8. CDR3 size: 13 residues. The CDR3 bases are TGTGCCTGCACAGGGGATGCTGGTCAGCCCCAGCATTTT. Amino acids: CACTGDAGQPQHF.